This T cell receptor (beta chain) was found in a study of cytomegalovirus exposure and HLA in healthy donors. Findings and limits, study-wide: Some public TCRs appeared in many individuals, while most sequences were rare. A few chains tied to CMV proved CMV antigen-specific in vitro. Only CMV serostatus was available as immune exposure information. In a later analysis, at a false discovery rate of 0.05, roughly 17,000 TCR beta sequences were associated with HLA alleles.

Comment on this clone: Its cognate antigen is unknown.

Researchers ran the PCR with 60 Vbeta and 13 Jbeta primers. Sequencing used immunoSEQ multiplex PCR; TCRdb keeps in-frame clones, though not all of them. The data contain 100,000 to 150,000 clones, approximately 80% of them seen just once; the ten biggest clones take up about 1.2%. The CDR3 is 14 residues long. Germline lookup yields CDR1 MNHEY and CDR2 SVGAGI. The ends were cut back, 8 bases at V and 4 bases at J, with 17 bases in the middle. This TCR was sampled from a girl between 2 and 10 years old in good health and CMV-seronegative. The chain links TRBV6-5 to TRBJ1-1; D may be TRBD1 (5 bases). The specimen was PBMCs. The CDR3 reads CASRPSGGSTEAFF. The CDR3 DNA reads as TGTGCCAGCCGCCCAAGTGGGGGGAGCACTGAAGCTTTCTTT.